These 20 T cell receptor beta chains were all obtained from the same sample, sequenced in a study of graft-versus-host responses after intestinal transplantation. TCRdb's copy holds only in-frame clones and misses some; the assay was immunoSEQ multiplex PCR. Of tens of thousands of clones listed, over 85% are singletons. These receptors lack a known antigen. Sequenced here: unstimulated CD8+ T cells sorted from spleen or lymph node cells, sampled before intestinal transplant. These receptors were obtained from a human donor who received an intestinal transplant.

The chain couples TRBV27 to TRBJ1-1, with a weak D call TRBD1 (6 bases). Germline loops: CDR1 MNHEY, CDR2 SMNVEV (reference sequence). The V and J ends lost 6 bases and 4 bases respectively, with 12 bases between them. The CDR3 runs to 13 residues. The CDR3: CASSVRGFTEAFF. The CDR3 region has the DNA TGTGCCAGCAGCGTCAGGGGTTTCACTGAAGCTTTCTTT.

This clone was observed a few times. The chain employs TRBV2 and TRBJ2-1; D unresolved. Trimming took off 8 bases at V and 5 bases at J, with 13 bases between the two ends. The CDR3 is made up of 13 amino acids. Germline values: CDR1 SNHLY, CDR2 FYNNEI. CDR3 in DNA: TGTGCCAGCCTCGACTCGTACAACAATGAGCAGTTCTTC. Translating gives CASLDSYNNEQFF.

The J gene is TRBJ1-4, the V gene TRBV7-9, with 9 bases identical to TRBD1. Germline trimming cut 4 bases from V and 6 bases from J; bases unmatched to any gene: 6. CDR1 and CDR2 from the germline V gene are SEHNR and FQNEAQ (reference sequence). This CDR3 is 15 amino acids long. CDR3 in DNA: TGTGCCAGCAGCTCACGGACAGGGGTCGATGAAAAACTGTTTTTT. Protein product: CASSSRTGVDEKLFF.

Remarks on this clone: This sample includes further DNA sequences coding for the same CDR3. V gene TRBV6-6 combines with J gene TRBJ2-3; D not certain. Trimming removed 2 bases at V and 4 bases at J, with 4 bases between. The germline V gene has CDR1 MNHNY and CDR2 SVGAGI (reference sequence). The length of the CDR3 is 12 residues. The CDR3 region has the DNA TGTGCCAGCAGTTACGGCCCAGATACGCAGTATTTT. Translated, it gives CASSYGPDTQYF.

The CDR3 coding sequence is TGCGCCAGCAGTGACCCGGAGAGCTCCTACGAGCAGTACTTC. It is translated as CASSDPESSYEQYF. The chain uses TRBV10-1 and TRBJ2-7, with D unresolved. There are 14 residues in the CDR3. Germline-derived CDR1 and CDR2 are WNHNN and SYGVQD (reference sequence). V lost 3 bases, J lost 0 bases, and 9 bases lay in between.

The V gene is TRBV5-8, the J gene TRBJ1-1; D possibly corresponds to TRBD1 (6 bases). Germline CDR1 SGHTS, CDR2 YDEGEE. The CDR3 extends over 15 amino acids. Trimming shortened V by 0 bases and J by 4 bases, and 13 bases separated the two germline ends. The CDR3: CASSLGTGLSTEAFF. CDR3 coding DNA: TGTGCCAGCAGCTTGGGTACAGGGTTAAGCACTGAAGCTTTCTTT.

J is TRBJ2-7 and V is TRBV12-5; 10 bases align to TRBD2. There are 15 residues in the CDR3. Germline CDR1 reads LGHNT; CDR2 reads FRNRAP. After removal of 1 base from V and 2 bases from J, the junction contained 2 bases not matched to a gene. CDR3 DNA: TGTGCTAGTGGTTTGGCAGCGGGAGGGCCCTACGAGCAGTACTTC. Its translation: CASGLAAGGPYEQYF.

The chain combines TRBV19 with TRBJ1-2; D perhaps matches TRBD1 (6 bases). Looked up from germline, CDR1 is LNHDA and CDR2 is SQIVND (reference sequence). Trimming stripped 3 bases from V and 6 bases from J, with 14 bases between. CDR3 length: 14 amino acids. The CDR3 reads CASSMGGAADGYTF. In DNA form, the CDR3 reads TGTGCCAGTAGTATGGGGGGGGCCGCAGATGGCTACACCTTC.

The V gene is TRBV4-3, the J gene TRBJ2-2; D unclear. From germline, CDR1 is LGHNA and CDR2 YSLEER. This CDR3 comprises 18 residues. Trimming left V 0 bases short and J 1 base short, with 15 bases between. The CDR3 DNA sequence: TGCGCCAGCAGCCAAGATCAGGCAGGAAGCATGAACACCGGGGAGCTGTTTTTT. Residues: CASSQDQAGSMNTGELFF.

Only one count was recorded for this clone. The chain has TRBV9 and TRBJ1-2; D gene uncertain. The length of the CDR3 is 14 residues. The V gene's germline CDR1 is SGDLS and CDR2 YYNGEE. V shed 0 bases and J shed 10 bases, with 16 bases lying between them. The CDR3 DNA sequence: TGTGCCAGCAGCGTAGAGTCCCCTAGTGATTACTACACCTTC. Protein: CASSVESPSDYYTF.

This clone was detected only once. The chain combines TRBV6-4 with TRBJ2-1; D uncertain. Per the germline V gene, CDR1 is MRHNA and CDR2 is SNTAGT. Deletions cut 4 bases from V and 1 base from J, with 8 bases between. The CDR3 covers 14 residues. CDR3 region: CASSAPGSYNEQFF. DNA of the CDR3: TGTGCCAGCAGTGCCCCGGGTTCCTACAATGAGCAGTTCTTC.

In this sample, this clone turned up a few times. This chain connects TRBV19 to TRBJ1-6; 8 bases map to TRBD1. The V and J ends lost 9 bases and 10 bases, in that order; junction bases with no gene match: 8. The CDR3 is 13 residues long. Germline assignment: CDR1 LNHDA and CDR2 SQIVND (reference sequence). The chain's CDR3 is CASRTGFRSPLHF. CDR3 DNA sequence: TGTGCCAGCCGGACAGGGTTTCGGTCACCCCTCCACTTT.

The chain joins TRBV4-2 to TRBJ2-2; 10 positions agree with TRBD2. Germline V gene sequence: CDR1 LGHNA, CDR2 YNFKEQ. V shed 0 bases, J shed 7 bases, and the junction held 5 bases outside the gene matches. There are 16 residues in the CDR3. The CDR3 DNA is TGTGCCAGCAGCCAAGAGCCTAGCGGGAGTATCGGGGAGCTGTTTTTT. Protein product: CASSQEPSGSIGELFF.

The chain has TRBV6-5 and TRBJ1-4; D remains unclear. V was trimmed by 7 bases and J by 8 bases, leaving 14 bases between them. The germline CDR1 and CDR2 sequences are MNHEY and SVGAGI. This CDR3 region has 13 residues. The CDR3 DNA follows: TGTGCCAGCATTCCTAACGGCGGAGAAAAACTGTTTTTT. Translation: CASIPNGGEKLFF.

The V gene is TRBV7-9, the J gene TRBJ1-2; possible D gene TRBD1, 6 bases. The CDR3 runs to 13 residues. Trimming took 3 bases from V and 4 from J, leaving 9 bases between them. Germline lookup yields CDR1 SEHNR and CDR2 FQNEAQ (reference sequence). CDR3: CASSFGTSYGYTF. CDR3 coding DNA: TGTGCCAGCAGCTTCGGGACAAGCTATGGCTACACCTTC.

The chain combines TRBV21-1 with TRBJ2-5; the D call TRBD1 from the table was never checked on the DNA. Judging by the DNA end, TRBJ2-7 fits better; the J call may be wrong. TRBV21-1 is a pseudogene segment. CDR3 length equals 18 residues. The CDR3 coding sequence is TGTGCCAGCAGCAAAGAGGAGTGGGACAGGGAGGCCTCCTACGAGCAGTACTTC. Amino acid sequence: CASSKEEWDREASYEQYF.

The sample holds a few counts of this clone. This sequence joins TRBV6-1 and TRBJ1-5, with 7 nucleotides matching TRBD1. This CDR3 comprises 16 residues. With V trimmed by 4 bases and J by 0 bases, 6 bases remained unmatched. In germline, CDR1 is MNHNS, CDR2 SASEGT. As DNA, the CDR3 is TGTGCCAGCAGTGGAGTCAGGGGGTATAGCAATCAGCCCCAGCATTTT. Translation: CASSGVRGYSNQPQHF.

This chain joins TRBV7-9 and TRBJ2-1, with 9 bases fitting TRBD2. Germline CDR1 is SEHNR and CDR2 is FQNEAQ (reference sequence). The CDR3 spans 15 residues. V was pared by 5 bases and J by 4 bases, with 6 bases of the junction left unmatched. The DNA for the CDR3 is TGTGCCAGCAGCAAGAGGACTAGCGCGTACAATGAGCAGTTCTTC. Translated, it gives CASSKRTSAYNEQFF.

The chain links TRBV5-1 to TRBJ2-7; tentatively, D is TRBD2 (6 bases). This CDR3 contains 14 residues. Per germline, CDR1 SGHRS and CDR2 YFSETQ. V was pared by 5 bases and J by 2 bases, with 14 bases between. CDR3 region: CASRLAQGPYEQYF. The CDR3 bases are TGCGCCAGCAGACTAGCTCAGGGCCCCTACGAGCAGTACTTC.

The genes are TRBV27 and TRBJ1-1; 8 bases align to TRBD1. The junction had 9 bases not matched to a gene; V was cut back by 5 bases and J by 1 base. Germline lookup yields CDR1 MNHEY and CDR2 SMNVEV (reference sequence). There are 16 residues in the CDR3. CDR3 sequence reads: CASSPLKTGENTEAFF. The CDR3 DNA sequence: TGTGCCAGCAGTCCCCTAAAGACAGGGGAGAACACTGAAGCTTTCTTT.